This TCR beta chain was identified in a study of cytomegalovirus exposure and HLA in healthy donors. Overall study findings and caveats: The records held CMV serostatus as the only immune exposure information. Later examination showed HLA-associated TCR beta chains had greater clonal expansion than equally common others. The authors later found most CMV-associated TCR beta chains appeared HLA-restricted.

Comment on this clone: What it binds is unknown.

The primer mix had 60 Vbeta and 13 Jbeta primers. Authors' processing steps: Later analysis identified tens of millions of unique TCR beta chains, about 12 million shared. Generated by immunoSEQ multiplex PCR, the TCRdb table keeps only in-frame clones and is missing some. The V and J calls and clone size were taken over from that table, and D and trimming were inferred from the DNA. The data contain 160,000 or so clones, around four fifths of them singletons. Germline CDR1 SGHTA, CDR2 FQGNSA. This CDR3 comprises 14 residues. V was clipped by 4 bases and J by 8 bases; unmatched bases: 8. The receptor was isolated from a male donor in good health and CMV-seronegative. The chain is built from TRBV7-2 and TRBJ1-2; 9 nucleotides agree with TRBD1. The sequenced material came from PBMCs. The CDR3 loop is CASSSGDRARGYTF. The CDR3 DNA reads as TGTGCCAGCAGCTCGGGGGACAGGGCGAGGGGCTACACCTTC.